This TCR beta chain appears in the sequencing data of a study of blood T cell repertoires in COVID-19. The wider study: Italy, Spain and the United States were the sources of the convalescent and acute COVID-19 samples. T cells, B-cell-depleted T cells, or PBMCs supplied cDNA or gDNA.

Per the authors' pipeline: Amplification of reference gene primers provided the estimated nucleated cell counts. Repertoires were generated with immunoSEQ multiplex PCR, while TCRdb's copy carries only in-frame clones and drops some. The V and J calls and clone size come from that table; D and trimming were worked out from the DNA. This table has 200,000 to 300,000 clones, approximately 80% appearing once. Sequences were obtained from peripheral blood. This TCR was sampled from a human donor in a cohort sampled during active COVID-19.

The CDR3 coding sequence is TGTGCCACCAGAGCGGGAGCAGGCAATGAGCAGTTCTTC. Its translation is CATRAGAGNEQFF. This chain uses TRBV24-1 with TRBJ2-1, with 8 nucleotides matching TRBD2. The CDR3 totals 13 residues. The V segment lost 7 bases and the J segment 6 bases; nucleotides outside the gene matches: 4. Germline loops: CDR1 KGHDR, CDR2 SFDVKD.